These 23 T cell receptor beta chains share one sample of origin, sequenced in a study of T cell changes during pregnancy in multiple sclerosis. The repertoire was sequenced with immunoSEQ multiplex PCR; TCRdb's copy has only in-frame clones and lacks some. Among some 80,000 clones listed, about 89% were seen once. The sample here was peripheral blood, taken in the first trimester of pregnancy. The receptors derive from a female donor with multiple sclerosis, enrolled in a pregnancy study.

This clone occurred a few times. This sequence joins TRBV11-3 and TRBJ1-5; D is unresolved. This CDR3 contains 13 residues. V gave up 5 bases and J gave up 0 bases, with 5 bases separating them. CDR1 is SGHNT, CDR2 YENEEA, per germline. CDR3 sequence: CASSPNSNQPQHF. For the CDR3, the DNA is TGTGCCAGCAGCCCTAATAGCAATCAGCCCCAGCATTTT. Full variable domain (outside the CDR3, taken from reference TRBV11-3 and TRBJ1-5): EAGVVQSPRYKIIEKKQPVAFWCNPISGHNTLYWYLQNLGQGPELLIRYENEEAVDDSQLPKDRFSAERLKGVDSTLKIQPAELGDSAVYLCASSPNSNQPQHFGDGTRLSIL.

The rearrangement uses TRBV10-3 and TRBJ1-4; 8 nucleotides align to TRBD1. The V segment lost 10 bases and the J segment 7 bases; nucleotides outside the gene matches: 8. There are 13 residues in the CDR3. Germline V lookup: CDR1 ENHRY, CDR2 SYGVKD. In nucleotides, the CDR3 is TGTGCCACCCAGACAGGGGTCGTTGAAAAACTGTTTTTT. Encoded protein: CATQTGVVEKLFF.

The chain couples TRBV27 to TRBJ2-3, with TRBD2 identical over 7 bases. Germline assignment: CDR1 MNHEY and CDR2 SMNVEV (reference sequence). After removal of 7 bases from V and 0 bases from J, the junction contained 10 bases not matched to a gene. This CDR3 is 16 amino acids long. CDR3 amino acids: CASKLRGERSTDTQYF. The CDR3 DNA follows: TGTGCCAGCAAATTACGGGGGGAGAGGAGCACAGATACGCAGTATTTT.

CDR3 in DNA: TGTGCCAGCAGCCCCCAGGTGCGTCGCTATAGCAATCAGCCCCAGCATTTT. Translated, it gives CASSPQVRRYSNQPQHF. This chain joins TRBV7-6 and TRBJ1-5; no definite D call. There are 17 residues in the CDR3. Germline V gives CDR1 SGHVS, CDR2 FNYEAQ. Trimming pared 5 bases from V and 0 bases from J, leaving 17 bases between.

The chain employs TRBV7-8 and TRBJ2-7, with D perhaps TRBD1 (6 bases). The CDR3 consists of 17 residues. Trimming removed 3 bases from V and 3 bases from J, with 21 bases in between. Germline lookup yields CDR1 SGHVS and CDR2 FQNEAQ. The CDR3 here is CASSFRIRQEKLYEQYF. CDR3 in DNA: TGTGCCAGCAGCTTTAGGATCAGACAGGAGAAACTCTACGAGCAGTACTTC.

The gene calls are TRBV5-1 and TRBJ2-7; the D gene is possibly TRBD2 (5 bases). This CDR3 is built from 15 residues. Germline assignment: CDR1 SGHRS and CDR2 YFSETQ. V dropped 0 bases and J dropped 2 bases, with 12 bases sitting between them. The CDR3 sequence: CASSLDSRGTYEQYF. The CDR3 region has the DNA TGCGCCAGCAGCTTGGATTCCCGGGGTACCTACGAGCAGTACTTC.

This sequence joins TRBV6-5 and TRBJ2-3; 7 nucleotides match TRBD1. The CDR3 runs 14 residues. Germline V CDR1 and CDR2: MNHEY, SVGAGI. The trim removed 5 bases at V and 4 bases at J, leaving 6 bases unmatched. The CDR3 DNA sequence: TGTGCCAGCAGTCACAAACAGGGGTCAGATACGCAGTATTTT. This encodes CASSHKQGSDTQYF.

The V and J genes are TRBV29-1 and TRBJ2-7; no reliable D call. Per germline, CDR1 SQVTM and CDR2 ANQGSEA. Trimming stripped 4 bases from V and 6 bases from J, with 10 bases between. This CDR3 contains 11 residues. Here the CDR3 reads CSVGSTSEQYF. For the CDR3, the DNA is TGCAGCGTTGGATCGACATCCGAGCAGTACTTC.

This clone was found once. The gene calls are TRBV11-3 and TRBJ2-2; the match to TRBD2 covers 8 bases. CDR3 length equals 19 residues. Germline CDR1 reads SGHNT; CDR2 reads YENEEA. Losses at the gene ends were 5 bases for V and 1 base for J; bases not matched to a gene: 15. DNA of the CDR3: TGTGCCAGCAGCCGCAGGTCGGTGTTGGCGGGAGGGAACACCGGGGAGCTGTTTTTT. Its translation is CASSRRSVLAGGNTGELFF.

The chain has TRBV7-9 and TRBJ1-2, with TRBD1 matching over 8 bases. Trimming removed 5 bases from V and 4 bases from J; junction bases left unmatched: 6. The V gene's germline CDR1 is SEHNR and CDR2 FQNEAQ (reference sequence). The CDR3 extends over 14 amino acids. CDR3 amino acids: CASSAVGTGYGYTF. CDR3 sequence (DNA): TGTGCCAGCAGCGCTGTCGGGACAGGCTATGGCTACACCTTC.

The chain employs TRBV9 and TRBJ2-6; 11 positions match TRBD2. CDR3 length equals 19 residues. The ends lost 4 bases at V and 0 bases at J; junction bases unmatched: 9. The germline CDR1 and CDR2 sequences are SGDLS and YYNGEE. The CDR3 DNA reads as TGTGCCAGCAGCCCACAACTAGCGGGGGTATTCTCTGGGGCCAACGTCCTGACTTTC. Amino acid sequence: CASSPQLAGVFSGANVLTF.

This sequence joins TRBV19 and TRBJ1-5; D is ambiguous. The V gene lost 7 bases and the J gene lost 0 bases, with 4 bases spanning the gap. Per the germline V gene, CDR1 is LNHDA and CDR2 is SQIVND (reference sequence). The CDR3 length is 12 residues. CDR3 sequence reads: CASKLSNQPQHF. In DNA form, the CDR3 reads TGTGCCAGTAAGCTTAGCAATCAGCCCCAGCATTTT.

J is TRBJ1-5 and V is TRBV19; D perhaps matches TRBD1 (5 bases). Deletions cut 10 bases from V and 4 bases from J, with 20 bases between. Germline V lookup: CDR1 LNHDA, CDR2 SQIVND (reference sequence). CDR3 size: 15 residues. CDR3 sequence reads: CATSVWGLGNQPQHF. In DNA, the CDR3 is TGTGCCACCTCCGTTTGGGGCTTGGGTAATCAGCCCCAGCATTTT.

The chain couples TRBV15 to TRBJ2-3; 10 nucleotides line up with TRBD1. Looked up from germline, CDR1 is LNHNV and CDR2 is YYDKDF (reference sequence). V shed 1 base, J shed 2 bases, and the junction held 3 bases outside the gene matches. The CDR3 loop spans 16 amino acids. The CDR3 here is CATSRARQGATDTQYF. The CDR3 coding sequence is TGTGCCACCAGCAGAGCCAGACAGGGGGCCACAGATACGCAGTATTTT.

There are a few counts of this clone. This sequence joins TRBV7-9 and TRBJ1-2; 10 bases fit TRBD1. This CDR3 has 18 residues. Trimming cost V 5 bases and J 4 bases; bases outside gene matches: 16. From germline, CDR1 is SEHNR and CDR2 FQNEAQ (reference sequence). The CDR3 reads CASSELNPGTGERYGYTF. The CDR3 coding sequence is TGTGCCAGCAGCGAATTGAATCCTGGGACAGGGGAACGCTATGGCTACACCTTC.

CDR3 DNA: TGTGCCAGCTCTTCAAGACAGGGCTACGAGCAGTACTTC. Its protein is CASSSRQGYEQYF. The chain recombines TRBV18 with TRBJ2-7; TRBD1 aligns across 7 bases. The CDR3 totals 13 residues. The trim removed 6 bases at V and 3 bases at J, leaving 5 bases unmatched. CDR1 and CDR2 (germline): KGHSH, LQKENI.

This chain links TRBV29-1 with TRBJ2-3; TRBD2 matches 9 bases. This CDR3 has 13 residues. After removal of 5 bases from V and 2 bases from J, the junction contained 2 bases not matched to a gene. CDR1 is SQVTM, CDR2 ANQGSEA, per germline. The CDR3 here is CSVIAGVTDTQYF. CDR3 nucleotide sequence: TGCAGCGTTATAGCGGGAGTCACAGATACGCAGTATTTT.

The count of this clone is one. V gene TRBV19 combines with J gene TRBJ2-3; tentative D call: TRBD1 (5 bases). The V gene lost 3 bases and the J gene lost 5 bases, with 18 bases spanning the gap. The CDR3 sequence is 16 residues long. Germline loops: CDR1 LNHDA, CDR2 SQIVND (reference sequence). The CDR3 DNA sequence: TGTGCCAGTAGTATCTACCAACGGGCAGGGCGAGATACGCAGTATTTT. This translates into CASSIYQRAGRDTQYF.

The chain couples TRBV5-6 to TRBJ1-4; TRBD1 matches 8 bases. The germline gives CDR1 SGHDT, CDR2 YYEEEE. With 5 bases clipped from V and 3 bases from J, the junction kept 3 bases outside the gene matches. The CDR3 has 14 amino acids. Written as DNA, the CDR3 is TGTGCCAGCAGACAGACAGGGGCTAATGAAAAACTGTTTTTT. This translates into CASRQTGANEKLFF.

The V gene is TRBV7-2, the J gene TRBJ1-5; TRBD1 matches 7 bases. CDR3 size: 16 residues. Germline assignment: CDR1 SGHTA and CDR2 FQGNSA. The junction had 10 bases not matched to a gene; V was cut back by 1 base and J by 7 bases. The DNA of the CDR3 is TGTGCCAGCAGCTTAGTTATTTCGGGCAGGGGGCAGCCCCAGCATTTT. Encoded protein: CASSLVISGRGQPQHF.

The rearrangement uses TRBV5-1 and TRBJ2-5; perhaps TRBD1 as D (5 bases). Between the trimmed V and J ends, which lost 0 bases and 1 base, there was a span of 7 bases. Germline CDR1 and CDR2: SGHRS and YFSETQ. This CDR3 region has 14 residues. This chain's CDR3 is CASSLEGRQETQYF. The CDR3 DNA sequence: TGCGCCAGCAGCTTGGAGGGGCGCCAAGAGACCCAGTACTTC. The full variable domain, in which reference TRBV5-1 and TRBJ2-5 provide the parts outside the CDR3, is KAGVTQTPRYLIKTRGQQVTLSCSPISGHRSVSWYQQTPGQGLQFLFEYFSETQRNKGNFPGRFSGRQFSNSRSEMNVSTLELGDSALYLCASSLEGRQETQYFGPGTRLLVL.

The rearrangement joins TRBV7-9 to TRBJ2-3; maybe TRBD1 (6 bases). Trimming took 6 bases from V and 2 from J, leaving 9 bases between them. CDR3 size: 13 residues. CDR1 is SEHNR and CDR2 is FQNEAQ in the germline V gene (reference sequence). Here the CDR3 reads CASRRTVTDTQYF. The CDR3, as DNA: TGTGCCAGCAGAAGGACAGTCACAGATACGCAGTATTTT.

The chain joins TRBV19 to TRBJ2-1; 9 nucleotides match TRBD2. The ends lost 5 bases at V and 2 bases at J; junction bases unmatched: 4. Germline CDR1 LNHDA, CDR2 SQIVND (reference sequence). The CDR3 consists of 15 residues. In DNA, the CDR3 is TGTGCCAGTAGTCATCCTAGCGGGGCCTACAATGAGCAGTTCTTC. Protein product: CASSHPSGAYNEQFF.